This T cell receptor (beta chain) was captured by sequencing in a study of blood T cell repertoires in COVID-19. Across the study: T cells, B-cell-depleted T cells, or PBMCs provided the cDNA or gDNA that served as material.

Germline V CDR1 and CDR2: SGHNT, YYREEE (reference sequence). The CDR3 has 16 residues. Trimming at V came to 6 bases and at J to 0 bases, leaving 8 bases not matched to a gene. Data came from immunoSEQ multiplex PCR; TCRdb stores just in-frame clones and leaves some out. In the table there are roughly 100,000 clones, about 90% of which are singletons. This sequence was found in a human donor in a cohort sampled during active COVID-19. The gene calls are TRBV5-4 and TRBJ2-7; 11 bases are a match to TRBD2. The sequenced sample consisted of peripheral blood. The CDR3 DNA sequence: TGTGCCAGCACCCACCGCGGGACTAGCGGCTCCTACGAGCAGTACTTC. Amino acid sequence: CASTHRGTSGSYEQYF.